Listed below are T cell receptor beta chains from one sample, sequenced in a study of blood T cell repertoires in COVID-19. The data were produced by immunoSEQ multiplex PCR, yet TCRdb's version contains in-frame clones alone and is incomplete. The sample carries over 150,000 clones, roughly four fifths recorded once. Sequences were obtained from peripheral blood. These receptors were taken from a human donor in a cohort sampled during active COVID-19. The CDR3 runs from the conserved cysteine through the conserved F or W. A D gene is named only where the DNA matches it firmly. The size field is filled for only some rows; it gives once, few, many or a size class.

J gene	CDR3 length	V gene	D gene	clone size	CDR3 DNA	CDR3 protein
TRBJ2-7	15	TRBV10-1	TRBD1	-	TGCGCCAGCAGTGAATTGAGACAGGGGGCCTACGAGCAGTACTTC	CASSELRQGAYEQYF
TRBJ2-5	15	TRBV18	-	-	TGTGCCAGCTCATCGGGCTGGGGGCTCCAAGAGACCCAGTACTTC	CASSSGWGLQETQYF
TRBJ1-1	12	TRBV18	-	-	TGTGCCAGCTCATTCGGGAGTTATGAAGCTTTCTTT	CASSFGSYEAFF
TRBJ2-7	15	TRBV5-4	TRBD2	-	TGTGCCAGCAGCTCCAGGACTAGCGGGGGGAGCGAGCAGTACTTC	CASSSRTSGGSEQYF
TRBJ1-4	15	TRBV7-9	-	-	TGTGCCAGCAGCCCCCACAGGCCAACTAATGAAAAACTGTTTTTT	CASSPHRPTNEKLFF
TRBJ2-6	16	TRBV7-3	TRBD2	-	TGTGCCAGCAGCCAACCGGGAGGACCTGGGGCCAACGTCCTGACTTTC	CASSQPGGPGANVLTF
TRBJ1-2	14	TRBV2	-	few	TGTGCCAGCAGCGCTAAATCATCGGACTATGGCTACACCTTC	CASSAKSSDYGYTF
TRBJ2-1	13	TRBV11-2	-	-	TGTGCCAGCAGCTTAGAACGGGTTAGTGAGCAGTTCTTC	CASSLERVSEQFF
TRBJ2-3	16	TRBV28	TRBD2	-	TGTGCCAGCAGTACGACTAGCGGGGCTATCGCAGATACGCAGTATTTT	CASSTTSGAIADTQYF
TRBJ2-2	18	TRBV7-5	-	-	TGTGTCAGAAGCTTAGGCAAGACGGGGAGGATTTACACCGGGGAGCTGTTTTTT	CVRSLGKTGRIYTGELFF
TRBJ2-1	15	TRBV5-6	-	-	TGTGCCAGCAGCTTGATCCGTCGGGATACAAATGAGCAGTTCTTC	CASSLIRRDTNEQFF
TRBJ1-2	14	TRBV27	TRBD1	-	TGTGCCAGCAGTGGGCAGGGGGCGTTTTATGGCTACACCTTC	CASSGQGAFYGYTF
TRBJ2-7	13	TRBV7-6	-	-	TGTGCCAGCAGCTTTCCCCCCAGCTACGAGCAGTACTTC	CASSFPPSYEQYF
TRBJ1-1	16	TRBV5-1	-	-	TGCGCCAGCAGCCAGGACAGTGTCTGGCTTAACACTGAAGCTTTCTTT	CASSQDSVWLNTEAFF
TRBJ1-1	16	TRBV13	-	-	TGTGCCAGCAGCCGCGGGAAAAGAGGGTCGAACACTGAAGCTTTCTTT	CASSRGKRGSNTEAFF
TRBJ1-1	13	TRBV12-3/TRBV12-4	TRBD1	-	TGTGCCAGCAGTTCAGGGGGCTACACTGAAGCTTTCTTT	CASSSGGYTEAFF
TRBJ1-1	13	TRBV3-1/TRBV3-2	-	-	TGTGCCAGCAGCCAAGAGGGCTACACTGAAGCTTTCTTT	CASSQEGYTEAFF
TRBJ2-2	16	TRBV9	TRBD1	-	TGTGCCAGCAGCGGACCGGGACAGGGTATCACCGGGGAGCTGTTTTTT	CASSGPGQGITGELFF
TRBJ1-4	15	TRBV30	-	-	TGTGCCTGGAGTGTGGGACAAGGCGTTAATGAAAAACTGTTTTTT	CAWSVGQGVNEKLFF
TRBJ2-3	14	TRBV5-1	-	-	TGCGCCAGCAGGAGGGCGACTAGCACAGATACGCAGTATTTT	CASRRATSTDTQYF
TRBJ2-1	16	TRBV12-5	TRBD2	-	TGTGCTAGTGGTTTCCTTCGGGGGGTGGGGTACAATGAGCAGTTCTTC	CASGFLRGVGYNEQFF
TRBJ1-4	16	TRBV5-6	-	-	TGTGCCAGCAGCAAAGGCCACGGGACAACTAATGAAAAACTGTTTTTT	CASSKGHGTTNEKLFF
TRBJ2-1	16	TRBV19	TRBD2	-	TGTGCCAGTAGTATTTATGGGGGGGGGTACTACAATGAGCAGTTCTTC	CASSIYGGGYYNEQFF
TRBJ2-7	17	TRBV27	TRBD1	-	TGTGCCAGCAGTCCCCTCGGACAGGGGGCAATCTCCTACGAGCAGTACTTC	CASSPLGQGAISYEQYF
TRBJ1-6	13	TRBV6-5	-	-	TGTGCCGGGGGTACAGGGAAGAATTCACCCCTCCACTTT	CAGGTGKNSPLHF
TRBJ1-4	16	TRBV5-4	TRBD1	-	TGTGCCAGCAGCTTACAGGGGGCGAGGACTAATGAAAAACTGTTTTTT	CASSLQGARTNEKLFF
TRBJ2-7	14	TRBV2	-	-	TGTGCCAGCAGTGACGCTAGCGCATCCTACGAGCAGTACTTC	CASSDASASYEQYF
TRBJ2-1	15	TRBV5-4	TRBD2	-	TGTGCCAGCAGCCAGCGGGGCTACTCCTACAATGAGCAGTTCTTC	CASSQRGYSYNEQFF
TRBJ2-7	14	TRBV7-8	TRBD2	-	TGTGCCAGCAGCCAGCGGGACGTAGACTACGAGCAGTACTTC	CASSQRDVDYEQYF
TRBJ2-7	17	TRBV15	TRBD2	-	TGTGCCACCAGCAGAGAGTTAGCGGGCAGGAACTTCTACGAGCAGTACTTC	CATSRELAGRNFYEQYF
TRBJ1-4	16	TRBV25-1	TRBD1	-	TGTGCCAGCAGTGAAACGACGGACAGGCCTAATGAAAAACTGTTTTTT	CASSETTDRPNEKLFF
TRBJ2-7	13	TRBV11-2	-	-	TGTGCCAGCACCCCCGTGCGATCCTACGAGCAGTACTTC	CASTPVRSYEQYF
TRBJ1-1	14	TRBV13	-	-	TGTGCCAGCAGCTTAGGTGAGGGGAACACTGAAGCTTTCTTT	CASSLGEGNTEAFF
TRBJ1-5	14	TRBV7-2	TRBD1	-	TGTGCCAGCAGCCTGGGACAGACAAATCAGCCCCAGCATTTT	CASSLGQTNQPQHF
TRBJ1-2	18	TRBV4-2	-	-	TGTGCCAGCAGCCAAGACGGGACCACGGGACACATCTACTATGGCTACACCTTC	CASSQDGTTGHIYYGYTF
TRBJ1-2	13	TRBV29-1	-	once	TGCAGCGTTGTCGTCGGGGGTGGGTACGGCTACACCTTC	CSVVVGGGYGYTF
TRBJ2-1	18	TRBV9	TRBD2	-	TGTGCCAGCAGCACCCGACTAGCGGGGGGGCAAGACCACAATGAGCAGTTCTTC	CASSTRLAGGQDHNEQFF
TRBJ1-2	13	TRBV19	TRBD1	-	TGTGCCAGTAGCCCGGGACAGAACTATGGCTACACCTTC	CASSPGQNYGYTF
TRBJ1-2	13	TRBV18	TRBD1	-	TGTGCCAGCTCGCGGCAAGGGGGCAATGGCTACACCTTC	CASSRQGGNGYTF
TRBJ2-2	15	TRBV15	TRBD1	few	TGTGCCACCGGGAAGGACAGGGTCAACTCCGGGGAGCTGTTTTTT	CATGKDRVNSGELFF
TRBJ1-1	16	TRBV5-1	TRBD1	-	TGCGCCAGCAGCTTGACAGGGGGCGGAATGAACACTGAAGCTTTCTTT	CASSLTGGGMNTEAFF
TRBJ2-1	16	TRBV13	TRBD2	-	TGTGCCAGCAGCTTCGTGGGGCGGGGGGGCCGCTATGAGCAGTTCTTC	CASSFVGRGGRYEQFF
TRBJ1-1	15	TRBV6-5	-	-	TGTGCCAGCAGTCGACCTAGCCACTCTAACACTGAAGCTTTCTTT	CASSRPSHSNTEAFF
TRBJ1-3	15	TRBV4-1	TRBD1	-	TGCGCCAGCAGCCGACAGACAGGGGCGGGAAACACCATATATTTT	CASSRQTGAGNTIYF
TRBJ2-5	15	TRBV7-9	-	-	TGTGCCAGCAGCCCAGAGGACAGTACACAAGAGACCCAGTACTTC	CASSPEDSTQETQYF
TRBJ1-2	14	TRBV6-5	-	-	TGTGCCAGCAGTTACTCTATTTCTAACTATGGCTACACCTTC	CASSYSISNYGYTF
TRBJ2-2	16	TRBV7-7	TRBD1	-	TGTGCTAGCAGCCCATGGACAGGGGGAGGCACCGGGGAGCTGTTTTTT	CASSPWTGGGTGELFF
TRBJ2-3	16	TRBV7-7	-	-	TGTGCCAGCAGCTTAGAACCCCCCGGGAGCACAGATACGCAGTATTTT	CASSLEPPGSTDTQYF
TRBJ1-2	15	TRBV4-1	-	once	TGCGCCAGCAGCCAAGGATCAGGGGTGGCCTATGGCTACACCTTC	CASSQGSGVAYGYTF
TRBJ2-5	15	TRBV19	TRBD2	-	TGTGCCAGTAGTAGCCCCCGGGGGGGGCGAGAGACCCAGTACTTC	CASSSPRGGRETQYF
TRBJ1-2	14	TRBV24-1	-	-	TGTGCCACCCGTGGCAAGAGGGCTAACTATGGCTACACCTTC	CATRGKRANYGYTF
TRBJ1-6	18	TRBV3-1/TRBV3-2	-	-	TGTGCCAGCAGCCAAGATAGTCCCGGGACAAACTATAATTCACCCCTCCACTTT	CASSQDSPGTNYNSPLHF
TRBJ2-2	18	TRBV7-3	-	-	TGTGCCAGCAGCTTATGGCCTCTAGCGCCCTCGAACACCGGGGAGCTGTTTTTT	CASSLWPLAPSNTGELFF
TRBJ2-3	11	TRBV10-3	TRBD1	-	TGTGCCATCAGGACAGGGGATACGCAGTATTTT	CAIRTGDTQYF
TRBJ2-7	15	TRBV13	TRBD2	-	TGTGCCAGCAACCCCGGGACTAGCGGGGCCTACGAGCAGTACTTC	CASNPGTSGAYEQYF
TRBJ2-2	14	TRBV6-5	TRBD2	-	TGTGCCAGCGCCCGGGGGGTGAACACCGGGGAGCTGTTTTTT	CASARGVNTGELFF
TRBJ2-7	15	TRBV3-1/TRBV3-2	TRBD1	few	TGTGCCAGCAGCCAGGCCGGGACAGGTCGATACGAGCAGTACTTC	CASSQAGTGRYEQYF
TRBJ1-5	13	TRBV7-2	-	once	TGTGCCAGCGGCCGGGGTAGCAATCAGCCCCAGCATTTT	CASGRGSNQPQHF